A single sample is the source of the 3 T cell receptor beta chains below, sequenced in a study of shared clonotypes between healthy human individuals. TCRdb keeps only in-frame clones here, not all; method: immunoSEQ multiplex PCR. The data hold about 1.1 million clones, with around 78% observed a single time. The sequencing input was memory CD4+ T cells from PBMCs. Subset denoted: CD45RA-negative fraction. The receptors were gathered from a man between 18 and 29 years old in good health. Some clones in this sample may be carry-over from other donors' samples.

The chain uses TRBV5-1 and TRBJ2-1, with 8 bases matching TRBD2. This CDR3 has 18 residues. With 0 bases clipped from V and 6 bases from J, the junction kept 14 bases outside the gene matches. The germline V gene has CDR1 SGHRS and CDR2 YFSETQ. CDR3 coding DNA: TGCGCCAGCAGCTTGGGGGAACAAGGCGGGAGGTTAGGCAATGAGCAGTTCTTC. Its protein product is CASSLGEQGGRLGNEQFF. The entire variable domain, with the rest obtained from reference TRBV5-1 and TRBJ2-1, is as follows: KAGVTQTPRYLIKTRGQQVTLSCSPISGHRSVSWYQQTPGQGLQFLFEYFSETQRNKGNFPGRFSGRQFSNSRSEMNVSTLELGDSALYLCASSLGEQGGRLGNEQFFGPGTRLTVL.

The rearrangement links TRBV5-4 to TRBJ1-2, with unresolved D. CDR1 and CDR2 from the germline V gene are SGHNT and YYREEE (reference sequence). The CDR3 extends over 13 amino acids. The V end lost 0 bases, the J end lost 8 bases, and 11 bases lay between the germline ends. The CDR3 loop is CASSLGQSPGYTF. DNA for the CDR3: TGTGCCAGCAGCTTGGGGCAGTCTCCGGGCTACACCTTC.

Only one count was recorded for this clone. This rearrangement joins TRBV6-6 to TRBJ2-5; tentative D call: TRBD1 (5 bases). The CDR3 is 13 residues long. V lost 6 bases and J lost 1, with 9 bases in between. The germline V gene encodes CDR1 MNHNY and CDR2 SVGAGI (reference sequence). This chain's CDR3 is CASSYQGQETQYF. The CDR3 nucleotides are TGTGCCAGCAGCTATCAGGGCCAAGAGACCCAGTACTTC.